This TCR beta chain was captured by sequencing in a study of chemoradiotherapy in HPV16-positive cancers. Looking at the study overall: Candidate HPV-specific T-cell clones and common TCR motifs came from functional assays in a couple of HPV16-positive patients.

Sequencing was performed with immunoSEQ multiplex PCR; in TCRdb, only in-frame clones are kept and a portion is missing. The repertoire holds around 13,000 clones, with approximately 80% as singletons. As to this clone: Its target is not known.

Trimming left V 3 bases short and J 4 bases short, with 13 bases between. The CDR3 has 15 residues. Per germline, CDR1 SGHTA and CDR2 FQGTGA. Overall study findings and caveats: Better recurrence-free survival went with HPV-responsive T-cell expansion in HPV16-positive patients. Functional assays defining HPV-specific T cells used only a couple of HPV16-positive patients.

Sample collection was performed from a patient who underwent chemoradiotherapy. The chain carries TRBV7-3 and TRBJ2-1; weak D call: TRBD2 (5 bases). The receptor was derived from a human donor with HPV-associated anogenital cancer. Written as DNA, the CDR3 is TGTGCCAGCAGCTTCACAGAGGGTCCTTACAATGAGCAGTTCTTC. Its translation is CASSFTEGPYNEQFF.